One and the same sample provided the 7 T cell receptor beta chains below, sequenced in a study of blood T cell repertoires in COVID-19. The protocol was immunoSEQ multiplex PCR, while the TCRdb copy is restricted to in-frame clones and leaves out a portion. The data hold 200,000 to 300,000 clones, with roughly four fifths observed a single time. Sequencing was carried out using peripheral blood. The source of these receptors is a man in his fifties with acute or convalescent COVID-19.

The V and J genes are TRBV5-6 and TRBJ1-2; possibly TRBD1 for D (5 bases). CDR3 length equals 13 residues. Looked up from germline, CDR1 is SGHDT and CDR2 is YYEEEE. V lost 4 bases and J 4 bases, leaving 11 bases between the germline ends. The CDR3 DNA is TGTGCCAGCAGCCGAATCGGGGGCTATGGCTACACCTTC. It encodes CASSRIGGYGYTF.

The J gene is TRBJ2-3, the V gene TRBV7-9; possibly TRBD1 for D (5 bases). There are 15 residues in the CDR3. V dropped 4 bases and J dropped 2 bases, with 13 bases sitting between them. Germline values: CDR1 SEHNR, CDR2 FQNEAQ (reference sequence). DNA for the CDR3: TGTGCCAGCAGCTCGCAGGGCTCTCCCACAGATACGCAGTATTTT. Translating it yields CASSSQGSPTDTQYF.

The V gene is TRBV20-1, the J gene TRBJ1-1, with no clear D. With 6 bases removed from V and 2 bases from J, the gap between germline ends came to 7 bases. This CDR3 spans 11 amino acids. The germline V gene encodes CDR1 DFQATT and CDR2 SNEGSKA (reference sequence). CDR3 region: CSAQFNTEAFF. CDR3 DNA: TGCAGTGCACAGTTCAACACTGAAGCTTTCTTT.

This sequence joins TRBV2 and TRBJ2-7; D remains unclear. CDR3 size: 13 residues. CDR1 and CDR2 from the germline V gene are SNHLY and FYNNEI. The V gene lost 4 bases and the J gene lost 2 bases, with 9 bases spanning the gap. The CDR3 nucleotides are TGTGCCAGCAGTGGCGACATGCCCTACGAGCAGTACTTC. Protein: CASSGDMPYEQYF. The whole variable domain, filled in from reference TRBV2 and TRBJ2-7, reads EPEVTQTPSHQVTQMGQEVILRCVPISNHLYFYWYRQILGQKVEFLVSFYNNEISEKSEIFDDQFSVERPDGSNFTLKIRSTKLEDSAMYFCASSGDMPYEQYFGPGTRLTVT.

This clone came up a few times. The chain combines TRBV21-1 with TRBJ1-2; the D segment call TRBD1 is taken from the table without a DNA check. TRBV21-1 is annotated as a pseudogene. This CDR3 is built from 14 residues. In nucleotides, the CDR3 is TGTGCCAGCAGCAAAGGGACAGGGGGCTATGGCTACACCTTC. As protein: CASSKGTGGYGYTF.

The V gene is TRBV30, the J gene TRBJ1-1; D gene uncertain. V lost 4 bases, J lost 11 bases, and 17 bases lay in between. CDR3 length: 12 residues. The germline V gene has CDR1 GTSNPN and CDR2 SVGIG (reference sequence). The CDR3 protein is CAWTRGGKDAFF. For the CDR3, the DNA is TGTGCCTGGACCCGGGGAGGGAAGGACGCTTTCTTT.

This chain links TRBV29-1 with TRBJ1-1, with D perhaps TRBD1 (6 bases). Germline V gene lookup returns CDR1 SQVTM and CDR2 ANQGSEA. V was cut by 6 bases and J by 0 bases, with 11 bases left in between. The CDR3 totals 13 residues. The chain's CDR3 is CSVQTGMNTEAFF. Here the CDR3 DNA reads TGCAGCGTCCAGACAGGTATGAACACTGAAGCTTTCTTT.